This T cell receptor (beta chain) is from a study of T-cell reconstitution after alpha-beta-depleted transplantation in children. This clonotype was detected only a few times. The CDR3 spans 14 residues. Per germline, CDR1 SGDLS and CDR2 YYNGEE. V lost 0 bases and J lost 5, with 11 bases in between. A library of TCRbeta sequences, prepared with unique molecular identifiers, was generated. TCRdb fed the PCR reads into MiXCR, producing one record per CDR3 protein. The sample contains 440,000 or so distinct CDR3 sequences, approximately 11% of which appear only once. This sequence was found in a human donor who donated a stem cell graft to a child with acute myeloid leukemia. The sample here was PBMCs from the stem cell graft donor, taken from the stem cell graft. The V gene is TRBV9, the J gene TRBJ2-5; D uncertain. The CDR3 here is CASSVDGNAETQYF. CDR3 nucleotide sequence: TGTGCCAGCAGCGTAGACGGTAATGCGGAGACCCAGTACTTC.